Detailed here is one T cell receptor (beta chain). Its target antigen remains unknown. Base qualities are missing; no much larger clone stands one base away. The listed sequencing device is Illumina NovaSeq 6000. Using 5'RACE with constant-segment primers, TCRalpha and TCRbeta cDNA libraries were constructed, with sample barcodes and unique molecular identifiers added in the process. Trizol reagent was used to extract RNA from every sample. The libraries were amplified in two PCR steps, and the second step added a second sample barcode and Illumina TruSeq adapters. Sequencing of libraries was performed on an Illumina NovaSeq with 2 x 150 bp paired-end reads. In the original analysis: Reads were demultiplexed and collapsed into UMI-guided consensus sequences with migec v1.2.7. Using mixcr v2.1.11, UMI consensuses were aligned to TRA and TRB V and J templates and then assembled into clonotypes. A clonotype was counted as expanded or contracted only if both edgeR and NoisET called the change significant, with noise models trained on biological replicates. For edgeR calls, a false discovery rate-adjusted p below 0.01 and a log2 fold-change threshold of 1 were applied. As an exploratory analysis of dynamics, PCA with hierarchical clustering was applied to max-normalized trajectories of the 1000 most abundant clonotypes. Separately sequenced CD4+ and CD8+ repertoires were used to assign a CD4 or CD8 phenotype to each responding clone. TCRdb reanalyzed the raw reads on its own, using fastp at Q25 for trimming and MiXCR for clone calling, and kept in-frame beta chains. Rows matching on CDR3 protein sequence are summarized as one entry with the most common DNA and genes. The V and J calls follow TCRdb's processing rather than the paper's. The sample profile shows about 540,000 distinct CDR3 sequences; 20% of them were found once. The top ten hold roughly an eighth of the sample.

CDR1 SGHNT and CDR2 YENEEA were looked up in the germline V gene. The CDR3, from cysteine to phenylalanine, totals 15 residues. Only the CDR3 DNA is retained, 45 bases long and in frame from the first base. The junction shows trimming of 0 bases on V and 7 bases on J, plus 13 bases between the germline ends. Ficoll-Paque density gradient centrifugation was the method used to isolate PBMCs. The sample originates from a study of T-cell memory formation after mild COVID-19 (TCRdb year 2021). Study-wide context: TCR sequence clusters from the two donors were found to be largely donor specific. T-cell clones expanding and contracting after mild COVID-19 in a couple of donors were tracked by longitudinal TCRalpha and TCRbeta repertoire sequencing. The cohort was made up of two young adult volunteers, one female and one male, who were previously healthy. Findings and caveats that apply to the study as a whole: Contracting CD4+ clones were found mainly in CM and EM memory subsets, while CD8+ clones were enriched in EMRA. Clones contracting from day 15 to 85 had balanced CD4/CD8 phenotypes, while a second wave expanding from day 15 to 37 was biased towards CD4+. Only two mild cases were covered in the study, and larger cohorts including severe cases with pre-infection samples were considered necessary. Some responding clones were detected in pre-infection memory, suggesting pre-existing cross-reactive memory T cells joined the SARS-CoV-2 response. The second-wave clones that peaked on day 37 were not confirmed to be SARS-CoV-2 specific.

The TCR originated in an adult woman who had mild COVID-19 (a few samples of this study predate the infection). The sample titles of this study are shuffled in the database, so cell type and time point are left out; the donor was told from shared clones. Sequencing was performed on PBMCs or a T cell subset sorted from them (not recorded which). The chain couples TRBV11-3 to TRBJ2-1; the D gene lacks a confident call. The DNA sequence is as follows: TGTGCCAGCAGCTTAGATAACCCGCCTCGTAATGAGCAGTTCTTC. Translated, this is CASSLDNPPRNEQFF.